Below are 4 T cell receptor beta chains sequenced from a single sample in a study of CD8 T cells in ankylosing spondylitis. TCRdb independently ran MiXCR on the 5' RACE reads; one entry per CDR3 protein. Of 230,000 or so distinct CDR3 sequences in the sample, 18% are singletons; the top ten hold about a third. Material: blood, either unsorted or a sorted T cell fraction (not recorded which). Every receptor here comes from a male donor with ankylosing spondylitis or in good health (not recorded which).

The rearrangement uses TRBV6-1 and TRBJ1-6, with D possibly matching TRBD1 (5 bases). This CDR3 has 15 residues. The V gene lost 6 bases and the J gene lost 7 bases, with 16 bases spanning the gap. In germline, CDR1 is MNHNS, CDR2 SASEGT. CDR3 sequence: CASRAVGTRNSPLHF. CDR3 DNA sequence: TGTGCCAGCAGGGCTGTTGGGACCCGAAATTCACCCCTCCACTTT.

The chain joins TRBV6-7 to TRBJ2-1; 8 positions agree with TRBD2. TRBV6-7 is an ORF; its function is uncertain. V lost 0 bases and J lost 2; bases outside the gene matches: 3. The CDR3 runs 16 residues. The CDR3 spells CASSYSGTRPYNEQFF. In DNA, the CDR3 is TGTGCCAGCAGTTACTCTGGGACTAGGCCCTACAATGAGCAGTTCTTC.

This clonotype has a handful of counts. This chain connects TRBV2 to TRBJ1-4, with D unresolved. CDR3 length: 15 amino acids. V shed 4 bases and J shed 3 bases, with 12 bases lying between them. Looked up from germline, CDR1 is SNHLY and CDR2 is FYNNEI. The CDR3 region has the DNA TGTGCCAGCAGTGGGTTGGCAGGCGCTAATGAAAAACTGTTTTTT. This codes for CASSGLAGANEKLFF.

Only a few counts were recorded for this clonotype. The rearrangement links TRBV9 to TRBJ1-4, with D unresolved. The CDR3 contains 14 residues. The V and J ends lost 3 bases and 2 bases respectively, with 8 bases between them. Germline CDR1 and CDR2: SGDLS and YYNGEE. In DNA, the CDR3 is TGTGCCAGCAGCGAGAGGGTCACTAATGAAAAACTGTTTTTT. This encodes CASSERVTNEKLFF.